This TCR beta chain was recorded in a study of blood T cell repertoires in COVID-19. Overall study context: The United States, Italy and Spain provided the acute and convalescent COVID-19 samples. T cells, B-cell-depleted T cells, or PBMCs provided the cDNA or gDNA that served as material.

The Seattle patients joined while their infection was active and were tracked longitudinally afterward. Trimming cost V 2 bases and J 1 base, with 9 bases left between them. This CDR3 region has 15 residues. Germline V CDR1 and CDR2: SGHRS, YFSETQ. The authors' processing: The authors estimated nucleated cell counts from reference gene primer amplification. The protocol was immunoSEQ multiplex PCR, while the TCRdb copy is restricted to in-frame clones and leaves out a portion. That table supplies the V and J calls and clone size; D and trimming were determined from the DNA. This table has approximately 78,000 clones, 91% appearing once.

This chain links TRBV5-1 with TRBJ2-2, with a possible D match to TRBD2 (6 bases). What was sequenced was peripheral blood. This TCR was recovered from a man aged 50-60 years with COVID-19, enrolled during active disease. The CDR3 reads CASSFQRVNTGELFF. The DNA of the CDR3 is TGCGCCAGCAGCTTTCAGCGGGTGAACACCGGGGAGCTGTTTTTT. The variable domain in full, with the rest retrieved from reference TRBV5-1 and TRBJ2-2, is KAGVTQTPRYLIKTRGQQVTLSCSPISGHRSVSWYQQTPGQGLQFLFEYFSETQRNKGNFPGRFSGRQFSNSRSEMNVSTLELGDSALYLCASSFQRVNTGELFFGEGSRLTVL.